This T cell receptor (beta chain) was sequenced in a study of cytomegalovirus exposure and HLA in healthy donors. Germline-derived CDR1 and CDR2 are SGHTA and FQGNSA. The CDR3 length is 16 residues. The germline V and J ends were trimmed by 0 bases and 5 bases, with 16 bases remaining between them. Study-wide points: In vitro assays verified that a few CMV-associated chains recognized CMV antigens specifically.

PCR primers comprised 60 Vbeta and 13 Jbeta primers. The assay was immunoSEQ multiplex PCR, and TCRdb's table has in-frame clones only and misses some. The sample records about 72,000 clones, approximately 75% being singletons. This clone was recorded only once. Antigen: not known. Recording of this donor's CMV serostatus was not done. J is TRBJ2-5 and V is TRBV7-2; possibly TRBD2 for D (7 bases). This receptor was taken from a human donor in good health. The sequencing input was PBMCs. The CDR3 DNA is TGTGCCAGCAGCTTAGCGGGCGGGGGCCCTGCTGAGACCCAGTACTTC. The encoded protein is CASSLAGGGPAETQYF.